This T cell receptor beta chain was documented in a study of T cell repertoires in cytomegalovirus infection. Turning to the study itself: Recently identified HLA-C-restricted CMV epitopes were used, and well-studied HLA-B-restricted CMV epitopes were used as well. It was the public TCR beta signatures that indicated both CMV infection and matching HLA type. Overall study findings and caveats: Clonotypes of TCR beta that were HLA-C-restricted and CMV-specific dominated the ex vivo response.

TCRdb re-derived calls from the reads in MiXCR, one entry per CDR3 protein. This table has fewer than 85,000 distinct CDR3 sequences, approximately 43% appearing once. This clonotype has just a few counts. Its specificity is not known. The sample was CD8+ T cells from cultured PBMCs, taken from culture after CMV antigen stimulation. This clonotype was obtained from a human donor in good health (CMV status not recorded). Some clones in this sample may be carry-over from other donors' samples.

Here the CDR3 DNA reads TGTGCCAGCAGTCCGCCCAAAGGGGGTGACACTGAAGCTTTCTTT. Amino acid sequence: CASSPPKGGDTEAFF. The rearrangement joins TRBV7-9 to TRBJ1-1, with a possible D match to TRBD1 (6 bases). The germline gives CDR1 SEHNR, CDR2 FQNEAQ (reference sequence). There are 15 residues in the CDR3. Trimming cost V 6 bases and J 3 bases, with 17 bases left between them.